Listed below are T cell receptor beta chains from one sample, sequenced in a study of human T cells and chemical hapten exposure. One entry per CDR3 protein, called by TCRdb with MiXCR from the RACE reads. In the table there are over 70,000 distinct CDR3 sequences, 6.5% to 10% of which are singletons. The sequencing used whole blood, collected in connection with sensitization to the hapten diphenylcyclopropenone (DPC). These receptors came from a woman aged 45-59 years with alopecia areata. Some clones in this sample may be carry-over from other donors' samples. Each CDR3 is given with its conserved first and last residue. The order of the fields is CDR3 DNA, CDR3 protein, D gene, clone size, V gene, J gene. The D gene is left open where the match is weak. Expanded clones are given a class, and other clones once, few, many or no size at all.

DNA: TGTGCCAGCAGTTTAGAAGCGGGACTAGCGGGAGCAAGGAATGAGCAGTTCTTC; CDR3: CASSLEAGLAGARNEQFF; D: TRBD2; size: many; V: TRBV12-3/TRBV12-4; J: TRBJ2-1
DNA: TGTGCCAGTAGTATTTATGAGGGAAGTGGCAATCAGCCCCAGCATTTT; CDR3: CASSIYEGSGNQPQHF; D: -; size: -; V: TRBV19; J: TRBJ1-5
DNA: TGTGCCAGCAGCCAAGAAACCTCCGCTAGCACAGATACGCAGTATTTT; CDR3: CASSQETSASTDTQYF; D: -; size: few; V: TRBV14; J: TRBJ2-3
DNA: TGCAGTGCTCGAGCGGGGGGGCCCGGGGATACGCAGTATTTT; CDR3: CSARAGGPGDTQYF; D: TRBD2; size: many; V: TRBV20-1; J: TRBJ2-3
DNA: TGTGCCAGCAGCTATTCTGGACAATATGGCTACACCTTC; CDR3: CASSYSGQYGYTF; D: -; size: few; V: TRBV28; J: TRBJ1-2
DNA: TGTGCCAGCAGTGGGGGACACGGCACAGATACGCAGTATTTT; CDR3: CASSGGHGTDTQYF; D: -; size: -; V: TRBV2; J: TRBJ2-3
DNA: TGTGCCAGCAGCAGGGACAACTATGGCTACACCTTC; CDR3: CASSRDNYGYTF; D: -; size: -; V: TRBV2; J: TRBJ1-2
DNA: TGTGCCAGCAGTTACCCCACGGACAGGTTGAACACTGAAGCTTTCTTT; CDR3: CASSYPTDRLNTEAFF; D: TRBD1; size: many; V: TRBV6-6; J: TRBJ1-1
DNA: TGCGCCAGCAGCTTGGGAGACAGGAGACTAAGTGACACTGAAGCTTTCTTT; CDR3: CASSLGDRRLSDTEAFF; D: -; size: -; V: TRBV5-1; J: TRBJ1-1
DNA: TGTGCCAGCAGTTTAATGACAGGGGATTCACCCCTCCACTTT; CDR3: CASSLMTGDSPLHF; D: TRBD1; size: -; V: TRBV12-3/TRBV12-4; J: TRBJ1-6
DNA: TGTGCCAGCAGTTTCTCAGGGTCGAACACTGAAGCTTTCTTT; CDR3: CASSFSGSNTEAFF; D: -; size: many; V: TRBV12-3/TRBV12-4; J: TRBJ1-1
DNA: TGCAGCGTGGGCGGGTTAACGGGGAGCGAGCAGTACTTC; CDR3: CSVGGLTGSEQYF; D: -; size: many; V: TRBV29-1; J: TRBJ2-7
DNA: TGTGCCAGCAGTGTTCCGGGGACAGGGGTCTATGGCTACACCTTC; CDR3: CASSVPGTGVYGYTF; D: TRBD1; size: few; V: TRBV6-2/TRBV6-3; J: TRBJ1-2
DNA: TGTGCCAGCAGCATGCATTTGGGACTACCGTACGAGCAGTACTTC; CDR3: CASSMHLGLPYEQYF; D: TRBD2; size: -; V: TRBV7-9; J: TRBJ2-7
DNA: TGTGCCAGCAGTTTAGGTTCAAGGGGAGACACTGAAGCTTTCTTT; CDR3: CASSLGSRGDTEAFF; D: -; size: few; V: TRBV12-3/TRBV12-4; J: TRBJ1-1
DNA: TGTGCCAGTACCTTAGGAGGGGGCAATCAGCCCCAGCATTTT; CDR3: CASTLGGGNQPQHF; D: -; size: -; V: TRBV19; J: TRBJ1-5